The rows below give T cell receptor beta chains drawn from one sample of a study of HIV-infected patients and healthy controls. TCRdb re-analysed the 5' RACE reads in MiXCR, keeping a single row per CDR3 protein. The top ten clones hold about 1.5% of a sample with tens of thousands of distinct CDR3 sequences, 15% to 20% of them seen once. The specimen sequenced was CD4+ T cells from blood. These receptor sequences come from a human donor in good health. Both conserved end residues are part of each CDR3. D genes are given only for firm matches. Only some rows state a clone size, as once, few, many or a class for expanded clones.

clone size,J gene,D gene,V gene,CDR3 protein,CDR3 DNA
few,TRBJ2-5,TRBD1,TRBV6-1,CASIALSGTGGVQETQYF,TGTGCCAGCATCGCCCTTTCCGGGACAGGGGGTGTCCAAGAGACCCAATACTTC
.,TRBJ2-1,.,TRBV7-9,CASSFGPPRSSYNEQFF,TGTGCCAGCAGCTTTGGCCCCCCACGTAGCTCCTACAATGAGCAGTTCTTC
few,TRBJ1-1,.,TRBV5-4,CASSLGAQQNTEAFF,TGTGCCAGCAGCTTAGGGGCGCAGCAGAACACTGAAGCTTTCTTT
many,TRBJ2-1,.,TRBV3-1,CASSHVSEQFF,TGTGCCAGCAGCCATGTGTCTGAGCAGTTCTTC
few,TRBJ1-2,.,TRBV2,CASSDPLTVRYGYTF,TGTGCCAGCAGTGACCCTTTGACAGTCCGCTATGGCTACACCTTC
.,TRBJ1-5,.,TRBV30,CAWSGGGNQPQHF,TGTGCCTGGAGTGGGGGGGGAAATCAGCCCCAGCATTTT
.,TRBJ2-3,.,TRBV11-2,CASSVDRASIDTQYF,TGTGCCAGCAGCGTCGACCGAGCTAGCATAGATACGCAGTATTTT
many,TRBJ2-4,.,TRBV10-2,CASSDGALAKNIQYF,TGCGCCAGCAGTGACGGGGCCCTAGCCAAAAACATTCAGTACTTC
.,TRBJ1-3,.,TRBV20-1,CSAQSVSSGNTIYF,TGCAGTGCGCAATCCGTTAGCTCTGGAAACACCATATATTTT
.,TRBJ1-2,TRBD1,TRBV12-3/TRBV12-4,CASSLEGQGNYGYTF,TGTGCCAGCAGTTTAGAGGGACAGGGGAATTATGGCTACACCTTC
.,TRBJ2-7,TRBD1,TRBV12-3/TRBV12-4,CASRPSGTGPYEQYF,TGTGCCAGCAGACCCTCCGGGACAGGGCCCTACGAGCAGTACTTC
.,TRBJ1-1,TRBD1,TRBV7-2,CASSLDRGEGTEAFF,TGTGCCAGCAGCTTGGACAGGGGGGAGGGCACTGAAGCTTTCTTT
many,TRBJ2-3,TRBD2,TRBV10-3,CAISSGTSNTQYF,TGTGCCATCAGCTCCGGGACTAGCAATACGCAGTATTTT
few,TRBJ2-3,TRBD2,TRBV7-9,CASSPGPNREAQYF,TGTGCCAGCAGCCCGGGACCTAACCGGGAGGCGCAGTATTTT
.,TRBJ1-6,.,TRBV12-3/TRBV12-4,CASSLGGKGNSPLHF,TGTGCCAGCAGTTTAGGGGGCAAGGGTAATTCACCCCTCCACTTT
.,TRBJ1-1,TRBD1,TRBV6-2/TRBV6-3,CASSYIQGAGDTEAFF,TGTGCCAGCAGTTACATTCAGGGGGCTGGCGACACTGAAGCTTTCTTT
many,TRBJ1-1,.,TRBV6-5,CASSWQTIKNTEAFF,TGTGCCAGCAGTTGGCAGACTATCAAGAACACTGAAGCTTTCTTT
.,TRBJ1-1,.,TRBV3-1,CASSQEVGGGTEAFF,TGTGCCAGCAGCCAAGAAGTGGGAGGAGGCACTGAAGCTTTCTTT
.,TRBJ1-1,.,TRBV18,CASSSAEGYTEAFF,TGTGCCAGCTCATCGGCAGAGGGTTACACTGAAGCTTTCTTT
.,TRBJ2-5,.,TRBV20-1,CSARVPGPLETQYF,TGCAGTGCTAGGGTACCGGGACCTCTAGAGACCCAGTACTTC
.,TRBJ2-1,.,TRBV7-2,CASSLVTEQFF,TGTGCCAGCAGCTTAGTCACTGAGCAGTTCTTC
few,TRBJ1-3,.,TRBV18,CASSPAGGSSGNTIYF,TGTGCCAGCTCACCAGCGGGGGGGAGCTCTGGAAACACCATATATTTT
.,TRBJ2-3,.,TRBV18,CASSPQGGPYTDTQYF,TGTGCCAGCTCACCACAGGGGGGGCCTTATACAGATACGCAGTATTTT
many,TRBJ2-3,TRBD2,TRBV10-3,CAISGRGLRDTQYF,TGTGCCATCAGTGGAAGGGGACTAAGAGATACGCAGTATTTT
many,TRBJ2-3,TRBD2,TRBV2,CASRIKAGVADTQYF,TGTGCCAGCAGGATAAAAGCGGGGGTAGCAGATACGCAGTATTTT
many,TRBJ1-2,.,TRBV7-5,CISVPEWQLVGGYTF,.
many,TRBJ1-1,.,TRBV9,CASSVVAGSTEAFF,TGTGCCAGCAGCGTAGTTGCGGGGAGCACTGAAGCTTTCTTT
.,TRBJ1-4,.,TRBV4-2,CASSQELPRVNINEKLFF,TGTGCCAGCAGCCAAGAACTTCCCCGGGTCAATATTAATGAAAAACTGTTTTTT
.,TRBJ1-4,.,TRBV7-8,CASSSRLVGEKLFF,TGTGCCAGCAGCTCGAGGTTGGTTGGTGAAAAACTGTTTTTT
many,TRBJ2-1,.,TRBV20-1,CSGGSFYNEQFF,TGCAGTGGCGGGTCTTTCTACAATGAGCAGTTCTTC
few,TRBJ1-6,TRBD1,TRBV12-3/TRBV12-4,CASRRTGEMNSPLHF,TGTGCCAGCAGGCGAACAGGGGAAATGAATTCACCCCTCCACTTT
.,TRBJ1-1,.,TRBV5-1,CASRPSAGATEAFF,TGCGCCAGCAGGCCCTCCGCAGGGGCCACTGAAGCTTTCTTT
few,TRBJ1-2,.,TRBV20-1,CSHSDNYGYTF,TGCAGTCATTCCGATAACTATGGCTACACCTTC
.,TRBJ1-2,.,TRBV5-1,CASRGTSSGYTF,TGCGCCAGCCGGGGGACCTCCTCTGGCTACACCTTC
.,TRBJ2-7,TRBD2,TRBV18,CASSRLAGGSEQYF,TGTGCCAGCTCTCGCCTAGCGGGGGGGAGCGAGCAGTACTTC
few,TRBJ2-4,.,TRBV6-2/TRBV6-3,CATVTGNIQYF,TGTGCCACCGTAACTGGGAACATTCAGTACTTC
many,TRBJ1-5,.,TRBV6-5,CASSYSGGRNQPQHF,TGTGCCAGCAGTTACTCGGGAGGTAGGAATCAGCCCCAGCATTTT
many,TRBJ1-4,.,TRBV6-2/TRBV6-3,CASSWNSNEKLFF,TGTGCCAGCAGTTGGAACAGTAATGAAAAACTGTTTTTT
.,TRBJ1-2,.,TRBV30,CAWSGQFYGYTF,TGTGCCTGGAGCGGACAGTTCTATGGCTACACCTTC
few,TRBJ1-6,.,TRBV7-9,CASSLRGDSPLHF,TGTGCCAGCAGCTTAAGAGGTGATTCACCCCTCCACTTT
.,TRBJ1-5,.,TRBV4-2,CASSQESQNQPQHF,TGTGCCAGCAGCCAAGAATCCCAAAATCAGCCCCAGCATTTT
few,TRBJ2-3,TRBD2,TRBV7-2,CASSPGTSVSDTQYF,TGTGCCAGCAGTCCCGGGACTAGCGTCTCAGATACGCAGTATTTT